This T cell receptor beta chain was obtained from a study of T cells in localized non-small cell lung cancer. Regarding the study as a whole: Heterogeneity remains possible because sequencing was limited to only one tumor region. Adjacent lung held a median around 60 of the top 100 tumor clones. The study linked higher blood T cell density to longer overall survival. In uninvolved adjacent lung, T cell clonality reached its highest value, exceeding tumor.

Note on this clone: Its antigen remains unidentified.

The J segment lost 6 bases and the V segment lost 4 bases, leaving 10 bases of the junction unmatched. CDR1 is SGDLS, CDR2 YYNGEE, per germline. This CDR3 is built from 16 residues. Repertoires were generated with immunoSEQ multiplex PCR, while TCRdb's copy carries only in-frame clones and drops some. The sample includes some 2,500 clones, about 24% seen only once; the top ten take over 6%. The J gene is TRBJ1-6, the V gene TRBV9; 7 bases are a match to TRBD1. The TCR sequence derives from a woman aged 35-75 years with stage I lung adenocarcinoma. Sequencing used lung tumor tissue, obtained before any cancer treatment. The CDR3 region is CASSFRPDRLNSPLHF. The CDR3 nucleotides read TGTGCCAGCAGCTTCCGTCCGGACAGGCTTAATTCACCCCTCCACTTT. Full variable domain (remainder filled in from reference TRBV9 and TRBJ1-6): DSGVTQTPKHLITATGQRVTLRCSPRSGDLSVYWYQQSLDQGLQFLIQYYNGEERAKGNILERFSAQQFPDLHSELNLSSLELGDSALYFCASSFRPDRLNSPLHFGNGTRLTVT.